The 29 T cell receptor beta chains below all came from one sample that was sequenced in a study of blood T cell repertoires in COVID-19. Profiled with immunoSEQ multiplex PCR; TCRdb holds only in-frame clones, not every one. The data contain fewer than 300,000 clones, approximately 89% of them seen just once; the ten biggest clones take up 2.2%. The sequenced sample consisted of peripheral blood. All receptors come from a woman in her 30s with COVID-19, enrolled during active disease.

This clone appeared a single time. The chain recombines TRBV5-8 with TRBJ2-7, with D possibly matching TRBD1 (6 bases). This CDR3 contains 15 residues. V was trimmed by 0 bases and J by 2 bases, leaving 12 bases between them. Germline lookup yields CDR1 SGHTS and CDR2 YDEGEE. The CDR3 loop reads CASSLGQGRTYEQYF. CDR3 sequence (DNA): TGTGCCAGCAGCTTGGGGCAGGGGCGAACCTACGAGCAGTACTTC.

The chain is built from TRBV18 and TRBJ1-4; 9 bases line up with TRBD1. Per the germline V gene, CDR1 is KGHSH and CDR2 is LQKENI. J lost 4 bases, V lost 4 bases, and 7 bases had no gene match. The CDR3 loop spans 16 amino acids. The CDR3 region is CASSRRTGADNEKLFF. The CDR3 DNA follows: TGTGCCAGCTCACGAAGGACAGGGGCGGATAATGAAAAACTGTTTTTT.

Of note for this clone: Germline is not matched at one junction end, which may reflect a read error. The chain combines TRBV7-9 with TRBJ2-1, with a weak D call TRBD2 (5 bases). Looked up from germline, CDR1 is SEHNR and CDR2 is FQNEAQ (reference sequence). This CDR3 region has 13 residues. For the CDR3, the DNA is TGTGCCATCTCGACGGACTCCTACATTGAGCAGTTCTTC. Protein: CAISTDSYIEQFF.

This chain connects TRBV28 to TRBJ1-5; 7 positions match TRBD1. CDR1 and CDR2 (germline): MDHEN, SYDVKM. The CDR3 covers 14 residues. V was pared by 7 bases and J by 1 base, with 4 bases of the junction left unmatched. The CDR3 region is CASTRQGSNQPQHF. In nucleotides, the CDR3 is TGTGCCAGCACCAGACAGGGAAGCAATCAGCCCCAGCATTTT. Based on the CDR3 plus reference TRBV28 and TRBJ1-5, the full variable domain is DVKVTQSSRYLVKRTGEKVFLECVQDMDHENMFWYRQDPGLGLRLIYFSYDVKMKEKGDIPEGYSVSREKKERFSLILESASTNQTSMYLCASTRQGSNQPQHFGDGTRLSIL.

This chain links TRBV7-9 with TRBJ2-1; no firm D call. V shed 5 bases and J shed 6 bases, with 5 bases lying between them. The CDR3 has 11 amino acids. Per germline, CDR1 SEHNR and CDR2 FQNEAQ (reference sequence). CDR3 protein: CASSRLNEQFF. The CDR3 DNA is TGTGCCAGCAGCCGACTCAATGAGCAGTTCTTC.

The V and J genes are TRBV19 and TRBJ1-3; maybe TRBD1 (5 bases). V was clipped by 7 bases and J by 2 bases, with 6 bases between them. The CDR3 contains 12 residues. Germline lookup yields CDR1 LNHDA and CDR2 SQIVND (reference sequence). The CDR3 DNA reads TGTGCCAGTACAGGGACTGGAAACACCATATATTTT. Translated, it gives CASTGTGNTIYF.

Here the CDR3 DNA reads TGCGCCAGCAGACGAGGCGGGACTGAAGCTTTCTTT. This encodes CASRRGGTEAFF. The chain links TRBV10-2 to TRBJ1-1, with unresolved D. The CDR3 has 12 residues. The V end lost 6 bases, the J end lost 5 bases, and 10 bases lay between the germline ends. From germline, CDR1 is WSHSY and CDR2 SAAADI.

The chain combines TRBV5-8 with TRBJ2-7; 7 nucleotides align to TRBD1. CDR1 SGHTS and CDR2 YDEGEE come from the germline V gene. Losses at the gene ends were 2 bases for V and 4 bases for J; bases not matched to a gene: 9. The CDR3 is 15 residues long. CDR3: CASSLTTGQRYEQYF. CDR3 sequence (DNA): TGTGCCAGCAGCTTAACGACAGGGCAGCGGTACGAGCAGTACTTC.

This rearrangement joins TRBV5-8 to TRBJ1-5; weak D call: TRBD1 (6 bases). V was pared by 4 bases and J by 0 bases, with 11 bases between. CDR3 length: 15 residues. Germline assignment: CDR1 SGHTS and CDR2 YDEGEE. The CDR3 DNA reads TGTGCCAGCAGCCCCGGACAGTTTAGCAATCAGCCCCAGCATTTT. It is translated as CASSPGQFSNQPQHF.

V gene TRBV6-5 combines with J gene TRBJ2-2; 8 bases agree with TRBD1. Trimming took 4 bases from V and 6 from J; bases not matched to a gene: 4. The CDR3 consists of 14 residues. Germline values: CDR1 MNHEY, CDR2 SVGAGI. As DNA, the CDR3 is TGTGCCAGCAGTTCCTCGACAGGGGCCGGGGAGCTGTTTTTT. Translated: CASSSSTGAGELFF.

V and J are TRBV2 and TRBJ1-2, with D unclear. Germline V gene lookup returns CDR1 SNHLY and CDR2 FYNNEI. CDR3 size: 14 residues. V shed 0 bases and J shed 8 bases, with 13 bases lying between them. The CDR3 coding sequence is TGTGCCAGCAGTGAAGCTCTCGGCTCGGGAGGCTACACCTTC. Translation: CASSEALGSGGYTF.

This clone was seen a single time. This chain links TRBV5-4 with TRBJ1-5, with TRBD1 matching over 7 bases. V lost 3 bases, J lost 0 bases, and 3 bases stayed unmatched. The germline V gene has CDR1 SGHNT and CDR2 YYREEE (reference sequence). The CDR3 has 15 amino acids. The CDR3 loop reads CASSWTGYSNQPQHF. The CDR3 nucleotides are TGTGCCAGCAGCTGGACAGGTTATAGCAATCAGCCCCAGCATTTT.

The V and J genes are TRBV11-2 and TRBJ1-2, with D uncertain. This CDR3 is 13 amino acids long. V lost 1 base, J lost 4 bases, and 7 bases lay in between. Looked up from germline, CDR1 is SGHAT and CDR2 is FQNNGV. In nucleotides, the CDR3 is TGTGCCAGCAGCTTAGGGCATTTCTATGGCTACACCTTC. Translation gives CASSLGHFYGYTF.

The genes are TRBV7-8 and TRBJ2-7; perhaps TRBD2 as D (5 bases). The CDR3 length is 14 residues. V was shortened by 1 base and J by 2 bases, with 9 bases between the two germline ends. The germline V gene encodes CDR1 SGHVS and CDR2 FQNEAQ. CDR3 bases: TGTGCCAGCAGCTTAGGAGGGCCGACCTACGAGCAGTACTTC. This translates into CASSLGGPTYEQYF.

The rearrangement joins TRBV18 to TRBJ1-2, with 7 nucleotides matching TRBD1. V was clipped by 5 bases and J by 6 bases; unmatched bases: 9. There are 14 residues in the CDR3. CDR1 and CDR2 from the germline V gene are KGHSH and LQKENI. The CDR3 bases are TGTGCCAGCTCAGCCCCGACAGGGCGGGATGGCTACACCTTC. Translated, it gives CASSAPTGRDGYTF.

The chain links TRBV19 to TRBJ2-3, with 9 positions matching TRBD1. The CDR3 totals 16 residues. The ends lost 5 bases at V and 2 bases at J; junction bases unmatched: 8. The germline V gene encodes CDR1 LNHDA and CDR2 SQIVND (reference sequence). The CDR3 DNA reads TGTGCCAGTAGTCCGGACAGGGGAAAAGTCACAGATACGCAGTATTTT. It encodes CASSPDRGKVTDTQYF.

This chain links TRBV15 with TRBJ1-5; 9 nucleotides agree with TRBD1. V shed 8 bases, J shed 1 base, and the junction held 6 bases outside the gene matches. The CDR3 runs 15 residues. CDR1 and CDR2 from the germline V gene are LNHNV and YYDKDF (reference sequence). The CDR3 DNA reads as TGTGCCACCGCCCGGACAGGGGAAAGCAATCAGCCCCAGCATTTT. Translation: CATARTGESNQPQHF. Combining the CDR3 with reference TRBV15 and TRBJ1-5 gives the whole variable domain DAMVIQNPRYQVTQFGKPVTLSCSQTLNHNVMYWYQQKSSQAPKLLFHYYDKDFNNEADTPDNFQSRRPNTSFCFLDIRSPGLGDTAMYLCATARTGESNQPQHFGDGTRLSIL.

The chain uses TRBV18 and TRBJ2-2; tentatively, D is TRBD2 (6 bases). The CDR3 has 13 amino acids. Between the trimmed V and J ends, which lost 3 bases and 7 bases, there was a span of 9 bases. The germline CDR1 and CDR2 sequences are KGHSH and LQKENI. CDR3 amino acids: CASSPVGSGELFF. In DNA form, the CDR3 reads TGTGCCAGCTCACCGGTCGGGAGCGGGGAGCTGTTTTTT.

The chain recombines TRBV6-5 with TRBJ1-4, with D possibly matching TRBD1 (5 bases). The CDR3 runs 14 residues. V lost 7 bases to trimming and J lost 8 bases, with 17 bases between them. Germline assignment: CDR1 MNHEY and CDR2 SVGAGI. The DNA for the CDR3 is TGTGCCAGCACCGCCGTAATGGCAGGGGAAAAACTGTTTTTT. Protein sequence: CASTAVMAGEKLFF.

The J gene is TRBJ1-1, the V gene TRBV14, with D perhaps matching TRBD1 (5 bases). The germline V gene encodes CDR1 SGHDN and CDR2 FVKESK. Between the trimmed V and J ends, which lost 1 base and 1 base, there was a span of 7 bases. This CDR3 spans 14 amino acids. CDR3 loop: CASSQVGQNTEAFF. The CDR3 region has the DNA TGTGCCAGCAGCCAAGTGGGGCAGAACACTGAAGCTTTCTTT.

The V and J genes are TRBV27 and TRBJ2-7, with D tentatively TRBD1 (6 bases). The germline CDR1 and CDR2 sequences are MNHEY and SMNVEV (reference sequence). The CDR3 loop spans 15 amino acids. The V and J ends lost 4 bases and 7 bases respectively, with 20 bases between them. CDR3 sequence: CASSSPGQGVGEQYF. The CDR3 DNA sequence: TGTGCCAGCAGTTCTCCGGGACAAGGGGTCGGGGAGCAGTACTTC.

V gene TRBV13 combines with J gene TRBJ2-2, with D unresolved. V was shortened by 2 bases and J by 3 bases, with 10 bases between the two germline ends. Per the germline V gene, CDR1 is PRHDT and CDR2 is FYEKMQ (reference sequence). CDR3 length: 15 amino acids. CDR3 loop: CASSLSISYTGELFF. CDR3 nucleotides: TGTGCCAGCAGCTTAAGCATTTCTTACACCGGGGAGCTGTTTTTT.

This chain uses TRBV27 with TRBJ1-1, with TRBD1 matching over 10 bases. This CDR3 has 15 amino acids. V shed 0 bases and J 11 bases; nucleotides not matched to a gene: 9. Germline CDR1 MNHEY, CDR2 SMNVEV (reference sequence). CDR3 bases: TGTGCCAGCAGTTTATCTGCCTCGGGACAGGGGTCGGCTTTCTTT. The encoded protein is CASSLSASGQGSAFF.

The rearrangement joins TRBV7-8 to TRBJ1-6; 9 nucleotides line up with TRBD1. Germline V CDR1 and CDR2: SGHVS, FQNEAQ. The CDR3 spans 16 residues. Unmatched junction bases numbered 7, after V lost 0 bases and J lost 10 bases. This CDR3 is CASSLAGTGRRSPLHF. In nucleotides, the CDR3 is TGTGCCAGCAGCTTAGCTGGGACAGGGAGAAGATCACCCCTCCACTTT.

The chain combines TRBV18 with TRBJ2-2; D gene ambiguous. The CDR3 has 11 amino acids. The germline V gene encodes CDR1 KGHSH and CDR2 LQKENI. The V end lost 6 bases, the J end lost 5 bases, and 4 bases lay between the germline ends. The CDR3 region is CASSQTGELFF. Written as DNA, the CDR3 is TGTGCCAGCTCGCAGACCGGGGAGCTGTTTTTT.

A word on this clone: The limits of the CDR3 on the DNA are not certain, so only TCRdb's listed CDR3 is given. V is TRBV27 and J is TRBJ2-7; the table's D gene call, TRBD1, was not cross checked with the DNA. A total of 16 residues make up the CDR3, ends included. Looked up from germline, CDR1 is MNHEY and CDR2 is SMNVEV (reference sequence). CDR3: CASSRFGQGAVYEQHF.

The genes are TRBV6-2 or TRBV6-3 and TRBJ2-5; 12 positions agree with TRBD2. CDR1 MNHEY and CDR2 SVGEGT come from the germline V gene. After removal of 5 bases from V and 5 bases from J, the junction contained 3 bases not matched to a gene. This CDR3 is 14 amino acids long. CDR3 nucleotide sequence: TGTGCCAGCAGTGGACTAGCGGGAAGGGAGACCCAGTACTTC. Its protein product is CASSGLAGRETQYF.

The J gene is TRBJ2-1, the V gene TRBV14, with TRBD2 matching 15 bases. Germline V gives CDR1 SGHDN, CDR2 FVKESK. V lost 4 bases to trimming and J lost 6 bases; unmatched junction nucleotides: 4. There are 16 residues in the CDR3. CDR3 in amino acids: CASSRTSGRVGNEQFF. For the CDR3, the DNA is TGTGCCAGCAGCCGGACTAGCGGGAGGGTAGGCAATGAGCAGTTCTTC.

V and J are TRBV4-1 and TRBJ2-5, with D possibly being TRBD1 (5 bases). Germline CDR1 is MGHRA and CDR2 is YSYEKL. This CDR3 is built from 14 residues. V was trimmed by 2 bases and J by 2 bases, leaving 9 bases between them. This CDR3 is CASSQTTAQETQYF. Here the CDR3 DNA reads TGCGCCAGCAGCCAAACGACAGCTCAAGAGACCCAGTACTTC.